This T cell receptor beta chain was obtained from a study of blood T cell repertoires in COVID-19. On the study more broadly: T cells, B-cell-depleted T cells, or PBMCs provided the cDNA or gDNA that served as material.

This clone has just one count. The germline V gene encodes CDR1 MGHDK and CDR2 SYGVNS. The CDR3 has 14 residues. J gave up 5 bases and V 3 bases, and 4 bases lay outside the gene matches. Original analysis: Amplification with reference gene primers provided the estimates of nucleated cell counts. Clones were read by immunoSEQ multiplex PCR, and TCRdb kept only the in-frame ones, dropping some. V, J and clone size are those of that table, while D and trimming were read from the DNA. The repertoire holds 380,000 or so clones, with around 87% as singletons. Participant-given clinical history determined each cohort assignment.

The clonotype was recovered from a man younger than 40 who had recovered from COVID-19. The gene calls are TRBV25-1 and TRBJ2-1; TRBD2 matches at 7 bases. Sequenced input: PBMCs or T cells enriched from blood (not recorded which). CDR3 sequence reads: CASSDASGDNEQFF. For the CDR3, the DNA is TGTGCCAGCAGTGATGCCAGCGGGGACAATGAGCAGTTCTTC.